Given below is one TCR beta chain in context. Its matching antigen is unknown. The sample is drawn from a study of T cells after yellow fever vaccination. Across the study: For low cell numbers, libraries were made with SMART-Seq v4 Ultra Low Input. Whole-study results and caveats: Clones from primary vaccination mostly reappeared after the booster (around 96% CD4, around 90% CD8). A small share of clonotypes appeared in both CD4 and CD8 compartments.

Trimming stripped 1 base from V and 0 bases from J, with 8 bases between. CDR3 size: 15 residues. In germline, CDR1 is SGHVS, CDR2 FNYEAQ. TCRdb independently ran MiXCR on the 5' RACE reads; one entry per CDR3 protein. The data hold hundreds of thousands of distinct CDR3 sequences, with roughly an eighth observed a single time. This chain uses TRBV7-6 with TRBJ2-3, with no clear D. The source of this sequence is a man aged 25 to 40 who received the YFV17D yellow fever vaccine. The material sequenced was PBMCs, taken on the day of the yellow fever booster vaccination. Written as DNA, the CDR3 is TGTGCCAGCAGCTTAGGTATCGGAAGCACAGATACGCAGTATTTT. This encodes CASSLGIGSTDTQYF.